Each of the 20 T cell receptor beta chains below was sequenced from the same sample in a study of human T cells and chemical hapten exposure. TCRdb re-derived calls from the RACE reads in MiXCR, one entry per CDR3 protein. The sample yields about 340,000 distinct CDR3 sequences, approximately 6.3% seen once. Time point in this sample: patch test 1, 2 weeks after DPC sensitization. Treatment meaning: therapeutic diphenylcyclopropenone sensitization with weekly scalp DPC. This specimen was whole blood, taken in connection with sensitization to the hapten diphenylcyclopropenone (DPC). These receptor sequences come from a woman aged 18-29 years with alopecia areata. Some clones in this sample may be carry-over from other donors' samples.

This clonotype was counted a few times. The genes are TRBV10-2 and TRBJ1-3, with a weak D call TRBD1 (6 bases). V was shortened by 3 bases and J by 4 bases, with 10 bases between the two germline ends. CDR3 length equals 14 residues. Germline-derived CDR1 and CDR2 are WSHSY and SAAADI. This CDR3 is CASSEQGFGNTIYF. The CDR3 nucleotides are TGCGCCAGCAGTGAACAGGGATTCGGAAACACCATATATTTT.

This clonotype was counted only a few times. The chain has TRBV3-1 and TRBJ1-2; TRBD1 matches at 10 bases. The germline gives CDR1 LGHDT, CDR2 YNNKEL (reference sequence). Trimming took 2 bases from V and 5 from J; bases not matched to a gene: 11. The CDR3 covers 17 residues. The CDR3 spells CASSQMLGTGVRYGYTF. In DNA, the CDR3 is TGTGCCAGCAGCCAAATGTTAGGGACAGGGGTGAGGTATGGCTACACCTTC.

This clonotype was seen at least ten times. The chain carries TRBV20-1 and TRBJ2-1; 12 positions agree with TRBD2. The CDR3 runs to 15 residues. The germline V gene encodes CDR1 DFQATT and CDR2 SNEGSKA (reference sequence). With V trimmed by 5 bases and J by 9 bases, 11 bases remained unmatched. CDR3 region: CSAVPGLAGSVEQFF. Written as DNA, the CDR3 is TGCAGTGCTGTGCCGGGACTAGCGGGTTCTGTTGAGCAGTTCTTC.

In this sample, this clonotype turned up many times. This chain links TRBV10-3 with TRBJ2-7, with unresolved D. This CDR3 has 15 residues. Germline assignment: CDR1 ENHRY and CDR2 SYGVKD. V gave up 2 bases and J gave up 1 base, with 12 bases separating them. The CDR3 bases are TGTGCCATCAGTGAGACAGCAAGACCGTCCTACGAGCAGTACTTC. Its protein product is CAISETARPSYEQYF.

The table lists this clonotype with a few counts. CDR3: CASSPTGTPGNEQFF. DNA of the CDR3: TGCGCCAGCAGCCCAACCGGGACTCCAGGCAATGAGCAGTTCTTC. V usage is TRBV5-1 and J usage is TRBJ2-1; a weak D match, TRBD2 (6 bases). The CDR3 contains 15 residues. CDR1 is SGHRS, CDR2 YFSETQ, per germline. V was cut by 4 bases and J by 6 bases, with 17 bases left in between.

The rearrangement joins TRBV25-1 to TRBJ1-3; no clear D. Germline assignment: CDR1 MGHDK and CDR2 SYGVNS. CDR3 size: 15 residues. Trimming shortened V by 8 bases and J by 2 bases, and 16 bases separated the two germline ends. The CDR3 nucleotides read TGTGCCAGCGTTAGTGGGGTTTCCCCTGGAAACACCATATATTTT. As protein: CASVSGVSPGNTIYF.

The chain is built from TRBV29-1 and TRBJ1-1; TRBD1 matches at 12 bases. The V gene's germline CDR1 is SQVTM and CDR2 ANQGSEA. This CDR3 contains 18 residues. V dropped 4 bases and J dropped 4; count of bases not matched to a gene: 16. CDR3 protein: CSVGVVLGTGGAGTEAFF. The CDR3 bases are TGCAGCGTTGGGGTTGTTTTAGGGACAGGGGGCGCAGGCACTGAAGCTTTCTTT.

At least ten counts were recorded for this clonotype. The rearrangement uses TRBV7-9 and TRBJ1-1; TRBD1 might be the D (6 bases). The germline V and J ends were trimmed by 7 bases and 1 base, with 13 bases remaining between them. The germline CDR1 and CDR2 sequences are SEHNR and FQNEAQ (reference sequence). The CDR3 consists of 14 residues. In nucleotides, the CDR3 is TGTGCCAGCACAAAACAGGGAGGGAACACTGAAGCTTTCTTT. Translated: CASTKQGGNTEAFF.

This clonotype was counted a single time. The chain couples TRBV7-6 to TRBJ1-3; 9 bases align to TRBD1. The CDR3 extends over 16 amino acids. Germline-derived CDR1 and CDR2 are SGHVS and FNYEAQ. V shed 0 bases, J shed 2 bases, and the junction held 2 bases outside the gene matches. CDR3 bases: TGTGCCAGCAGCTTAGCACAGGGGGCGGCTGGAAACACCATATATTTT. Protein product: CASSLAQGAAGNTIYF. The entire variable domain, with the rest obtained from reference TRBV7-6 and TRBJ1-3, is as follows: GAGVSQSPRYKVTKRGQDVALRCDPISGHVSLYWYRQALGQGPEFLTYFNYEAQQDKSGLPNDRFSAERPEGSISTLTIQRTEQRDSAMYRCASSLAQGAAGNTIYFGEGSWLTVV.

This clonotype was detected ten times or more. This rearrangement joins TRBV3-1 to TRBJ1-1; D gene ambiguous. V lost 0 bases and J 1 base, leaving 6 bases between the germline ends. Germline V lookup: CDR1 LGHDT, CDR2 YNNKEL (reference sequence). The CDR3 is made up of 14 amino acids. The CDR3 nucleotides are TGTGCCAGCAGCCAAGATGGAGGGAACACTGAAGCTTTCTTT. It is translated as CASSQDGGNTEAFF.

This clonotype has a count of ten or more. A junction boundary mismatches the germline segment, possibly from a read error. CDR3: CASSKISILSF. The CDR3 nucleotides read TGTGCCAGCAGCAAAATATCCATTTTGAGCTTC. This rearrangement joins TRBV7-2 to TRBJ2-7, with no clear D. This CDR3 is 11 amino acids long. Germline CDR1 SGHTA, CDR2 FQGNSA.

The DNA of the CDR3 is TGTGCCAGCAGCCGTCCGCTAGTATACAATGAGCAGTTCTTC. This sequence encodes CASSRPLVYNEQFF. The chain carries TRBV11-2 and TRBJ2-1; no clear D gene. The CDR3 is 14 residues long. Germline lookup yields CDR1 SGHAT and CDR2 FQNNGV. V dropped 5 bases and J dropped 4 bases, with 12 bases sitting between them.

This clonotype was observed a handful of times. The rearrangement links TRBV10-3 to TRBJ2-7; D may be TRBD1 or TRBD2 (5 bases each). CDR3 length: 14 residues. V shed 8 bases and J shed 3 bases, with 17 bases lying between them. Looked up from germline, CDR1 is ENHRY and CDR2 is SYGVKD. The CDR3 DNA reads TGTGCCATCGGAACAGGTTCCCGGGGCTACGAGCAGTACTTC. Protein sequence: CAIGTGSRGYEQYF.

This clonotype has more than one count but fewer than ten. CDR3 sequence (DNA): TGCAGTGCTAGCAGGGGGCAAATGGATGGCTACACCTTC. Translation: CSASRGQMDGYTF. J is TRBJ1-2 and V is TRBV20-1; TRBD1 matches 8 bases. CDR1 is DFQATT and CDR2 is SNEGSKA in the germline V gene (reference sequence). CDR3 length: 13 amino acids. V shed 3 bases and J 6 bases; nucleotides not matched to a gene: 6.

Remarks on this clonotype: The junction and the germline gene differ at one end; a read error may be behind it. The chain recombines TRBV29-1 with TRBJ1-5; D is possibly TRBD1 (6 bases). Looked up from germline, CDR1 is SQVTM and CDR2 is ANQGSEA. The CDR3 has 13 residues. The CDR3: CSVQAGDNRPQHF. The CDR3 region has the DNA TGCAGCGTTCAGGCAGGGGACAATCGGCCCCAGCATTTT.

This clonotype was detected a few times. The rearrangement uses TRBV7-9 and TRBJ1-3, with D possibly matching TRBD1 (5 bases). This CDR3 is built from 15 residues. Trimming took off 2 bases at V and 3 bases at J, with 11 bases between the two ends. CDR1 is SEHNR and CDR2 is FQNEAQ in the germline V gene (reference sequence). The CDR3 loop is CASSLSQGLGNTIYF. The CDR3 DNA follows: TGTGCCAGCAGCTTATCCCAGGGTCTTGGAAACACCATATATTTT.

The chain is built from TRBV12-3 or TRBV12-4 and TRBJ2-6, with D uncertain. The CDR3 runs 14 residues. Deletions cut 6 bases from V and 4 bases from J, with 10 bases between. The CDR3 protein is CASRPTEGANVLTF. The CDR3 bases are TGTGCCAGCAGACCTACTGAAGGGGCCAACGTCCTGACTTTC.

In this sample, this clonotype turned up many times. The chain uses TRBV12-3 or TRBV12-4 and TRBJ2-5; D might be TRBD1 or TRBD2, each matching 5 bases. The CDR3 runs 16 residues. V lost 6 bases to trimming and J lost 4 bases, with 21 bases between them. CDR3 nucleotides: TGTGCCAGCAGCCGGGATCGCAGGGATGGGGGAGAGACCCAGTACTTC. Translating it yields CASSRDRRDGGETQYF.

This rearrangement joins TRBV7-2 to TRBJ2-3; D remains unclear. Trimming removed 2 bases from V and 2 bases from J, with 14 bases in between. CDR1 and CDR2 from the germline V gene are SGHTA and FQGNSA. CDR3 length: 16 amino acids. The CDR3 here is CASSLLGRSSTDTQYF. As DNA, the CDR3 is TGTGCCAGCAGCTTATTAGGGCGGTCCTCCACAGATACGCAGTATTTT.

Ten or more counts support this clonotype. The genes are TRBV10-3 and TRBJ1-4, with TRBD1 matching 8 bases. After removal of 4 bases from V and 4 bases from J, the junction contained 2 bases not matched to a gene. This CDR3 comprises 14 residues. Per germline, CDR1 ENHRY and CDR2 SYGVKD. CDR3 coding DNA: TGTGCCATCAGTGGGACAGGGAATAATGAAAAACTGTTTTTT. Protein product: CAISGTGNNEKLFF.